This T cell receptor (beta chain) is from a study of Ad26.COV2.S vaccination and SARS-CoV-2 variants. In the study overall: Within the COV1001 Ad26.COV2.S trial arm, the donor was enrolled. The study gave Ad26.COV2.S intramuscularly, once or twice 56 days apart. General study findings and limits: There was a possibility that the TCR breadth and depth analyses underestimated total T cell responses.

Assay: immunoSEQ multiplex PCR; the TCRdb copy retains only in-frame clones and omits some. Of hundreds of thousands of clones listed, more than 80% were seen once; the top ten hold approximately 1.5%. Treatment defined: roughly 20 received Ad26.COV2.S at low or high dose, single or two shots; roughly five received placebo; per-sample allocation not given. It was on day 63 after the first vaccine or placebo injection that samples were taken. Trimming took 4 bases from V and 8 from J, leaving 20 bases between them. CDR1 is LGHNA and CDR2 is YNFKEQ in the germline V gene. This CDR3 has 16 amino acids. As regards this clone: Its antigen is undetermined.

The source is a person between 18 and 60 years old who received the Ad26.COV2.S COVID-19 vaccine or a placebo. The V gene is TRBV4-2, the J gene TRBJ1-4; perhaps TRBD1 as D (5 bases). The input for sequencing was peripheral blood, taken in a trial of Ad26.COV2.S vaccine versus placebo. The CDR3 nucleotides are TGTGCCAGCAGCCGCCCCGGAGCGGGCGGGGGAGAAAAACTGTTTTTT. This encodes CASSRPGAGGGEKLFF.